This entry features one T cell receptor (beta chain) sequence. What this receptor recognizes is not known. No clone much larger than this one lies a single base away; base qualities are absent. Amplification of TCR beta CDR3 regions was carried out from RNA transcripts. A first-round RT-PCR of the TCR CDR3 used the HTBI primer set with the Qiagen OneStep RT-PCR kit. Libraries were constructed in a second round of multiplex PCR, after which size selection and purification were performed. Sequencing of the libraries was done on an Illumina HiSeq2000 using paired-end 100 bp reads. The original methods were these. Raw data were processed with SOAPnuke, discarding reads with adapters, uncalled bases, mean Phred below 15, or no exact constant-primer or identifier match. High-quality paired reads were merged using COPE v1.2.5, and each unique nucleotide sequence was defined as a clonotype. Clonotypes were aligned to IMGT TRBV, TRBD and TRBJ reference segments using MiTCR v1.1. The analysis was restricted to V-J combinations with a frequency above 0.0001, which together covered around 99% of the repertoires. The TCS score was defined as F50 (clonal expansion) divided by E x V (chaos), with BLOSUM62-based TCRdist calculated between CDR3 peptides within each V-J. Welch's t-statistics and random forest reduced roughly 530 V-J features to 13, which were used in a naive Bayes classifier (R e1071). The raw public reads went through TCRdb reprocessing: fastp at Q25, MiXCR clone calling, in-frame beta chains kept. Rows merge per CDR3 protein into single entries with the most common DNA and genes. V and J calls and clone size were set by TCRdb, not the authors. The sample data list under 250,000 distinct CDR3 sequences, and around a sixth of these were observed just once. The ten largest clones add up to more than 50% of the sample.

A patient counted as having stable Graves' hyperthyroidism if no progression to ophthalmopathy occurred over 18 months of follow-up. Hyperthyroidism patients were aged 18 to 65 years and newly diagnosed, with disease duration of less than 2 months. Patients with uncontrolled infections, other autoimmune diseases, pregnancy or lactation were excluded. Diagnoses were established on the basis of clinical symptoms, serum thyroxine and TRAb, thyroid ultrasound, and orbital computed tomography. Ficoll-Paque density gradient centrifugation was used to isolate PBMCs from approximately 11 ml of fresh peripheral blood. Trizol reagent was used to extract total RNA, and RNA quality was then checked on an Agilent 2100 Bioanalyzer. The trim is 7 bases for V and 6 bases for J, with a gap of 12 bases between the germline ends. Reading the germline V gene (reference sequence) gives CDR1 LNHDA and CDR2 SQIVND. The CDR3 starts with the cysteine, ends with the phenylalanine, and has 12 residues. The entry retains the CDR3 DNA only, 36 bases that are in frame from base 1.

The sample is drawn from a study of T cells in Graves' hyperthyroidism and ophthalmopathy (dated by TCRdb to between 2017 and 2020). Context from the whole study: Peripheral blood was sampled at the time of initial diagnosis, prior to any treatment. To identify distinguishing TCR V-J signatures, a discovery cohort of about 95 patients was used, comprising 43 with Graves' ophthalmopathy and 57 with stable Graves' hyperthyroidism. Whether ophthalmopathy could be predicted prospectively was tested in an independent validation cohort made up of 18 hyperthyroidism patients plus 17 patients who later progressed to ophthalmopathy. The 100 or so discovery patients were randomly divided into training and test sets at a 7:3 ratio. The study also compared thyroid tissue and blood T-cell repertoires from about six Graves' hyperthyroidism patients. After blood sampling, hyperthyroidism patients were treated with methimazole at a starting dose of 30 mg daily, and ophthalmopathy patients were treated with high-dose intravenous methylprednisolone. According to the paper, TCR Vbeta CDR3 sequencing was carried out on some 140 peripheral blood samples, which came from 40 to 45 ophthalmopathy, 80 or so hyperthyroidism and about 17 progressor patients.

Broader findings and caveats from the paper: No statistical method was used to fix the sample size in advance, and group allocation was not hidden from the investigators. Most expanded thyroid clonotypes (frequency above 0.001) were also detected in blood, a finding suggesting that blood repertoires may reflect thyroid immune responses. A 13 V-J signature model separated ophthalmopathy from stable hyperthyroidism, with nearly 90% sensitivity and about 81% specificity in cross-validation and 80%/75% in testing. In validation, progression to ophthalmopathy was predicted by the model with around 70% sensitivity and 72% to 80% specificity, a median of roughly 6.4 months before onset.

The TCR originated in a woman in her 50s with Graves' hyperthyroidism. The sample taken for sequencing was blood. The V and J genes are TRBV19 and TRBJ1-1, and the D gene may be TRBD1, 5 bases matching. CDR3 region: CASTPGTSEAFF. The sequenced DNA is TGTGCCAGTACCCCCGGGACCTCTGAAGCTTTCTTT.